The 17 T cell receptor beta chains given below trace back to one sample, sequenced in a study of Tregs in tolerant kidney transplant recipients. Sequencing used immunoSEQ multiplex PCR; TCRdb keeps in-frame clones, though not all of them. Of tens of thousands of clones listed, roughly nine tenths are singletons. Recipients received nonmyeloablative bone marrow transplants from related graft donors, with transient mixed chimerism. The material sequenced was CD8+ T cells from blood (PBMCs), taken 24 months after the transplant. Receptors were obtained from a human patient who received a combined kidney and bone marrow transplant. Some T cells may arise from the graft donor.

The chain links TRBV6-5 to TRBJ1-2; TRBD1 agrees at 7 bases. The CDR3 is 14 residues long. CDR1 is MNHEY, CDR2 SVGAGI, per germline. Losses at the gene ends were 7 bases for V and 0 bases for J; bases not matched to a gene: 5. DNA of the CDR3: TGTGCCAGCATTCGACAGGGCGCTAACTATGGCTACACCTTC. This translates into CASIRQGANYGYTF.

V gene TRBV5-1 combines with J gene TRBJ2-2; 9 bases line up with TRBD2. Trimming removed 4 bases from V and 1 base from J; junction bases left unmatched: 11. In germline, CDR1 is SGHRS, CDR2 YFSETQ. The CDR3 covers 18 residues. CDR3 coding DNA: TGCGCCAGCAGCGTTAGGTTAGCGGGAGAGAGGAACACCGGGGAGCTGTTTTTT. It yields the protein CASSVRLAGERNTGELFF.

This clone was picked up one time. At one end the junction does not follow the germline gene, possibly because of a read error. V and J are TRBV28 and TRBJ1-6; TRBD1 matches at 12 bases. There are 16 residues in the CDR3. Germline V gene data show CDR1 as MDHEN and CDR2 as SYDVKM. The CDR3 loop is CAGSFGSGTGGSPLHF. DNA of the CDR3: TGTGCCGGCAGTTTCGGGAGCGGGACAGGGGGCTCACCCCTCCACTTT. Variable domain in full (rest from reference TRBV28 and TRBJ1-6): DVKVTQSSRYLVKRTGEKVFLECVQDMDHENMFWYRQDPGLGLRLIYFSYDVKMKEKGDIPEGYSVSREKKERFSLILESASTNQTSMYLCAGSFGSGTGGSPLHFGNGTRLTVT.

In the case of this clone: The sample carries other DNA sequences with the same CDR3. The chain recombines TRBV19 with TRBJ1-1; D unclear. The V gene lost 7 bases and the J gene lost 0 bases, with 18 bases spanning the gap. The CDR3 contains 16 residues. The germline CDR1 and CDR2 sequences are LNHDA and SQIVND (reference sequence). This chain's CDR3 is CASNLGGRAMNTEAFF. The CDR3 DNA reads TGTGCCAGTAATTTGGGAGGACGGGCAATGAACACTGAAGCTTTCTTT.

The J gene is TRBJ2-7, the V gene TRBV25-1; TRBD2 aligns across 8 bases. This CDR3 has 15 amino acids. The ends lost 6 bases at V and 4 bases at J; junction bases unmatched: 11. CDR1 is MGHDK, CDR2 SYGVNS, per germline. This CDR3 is CASRDSGTGDYEQYF. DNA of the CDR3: TGTGCCAGCAGGGATAGCGGGACGGGTGATTACGAGCAGTACTTC.

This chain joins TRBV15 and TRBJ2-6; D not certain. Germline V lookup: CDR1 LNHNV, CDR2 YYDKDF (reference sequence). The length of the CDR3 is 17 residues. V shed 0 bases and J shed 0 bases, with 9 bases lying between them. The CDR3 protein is CATSRDVIFSGANVLTF. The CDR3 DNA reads TGTGCCACCAGCAGAGATGTCATTTTCTCTGGGGCCAACGTCCTGACTTTC.

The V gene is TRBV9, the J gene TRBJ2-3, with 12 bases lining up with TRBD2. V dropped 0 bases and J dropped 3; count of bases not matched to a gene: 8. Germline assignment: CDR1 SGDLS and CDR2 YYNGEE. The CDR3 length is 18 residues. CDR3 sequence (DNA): TGTGCCAGCAGCGTAGATCCTAGCGGGGGGGCTGCTACAGATACGCAGTATTTT. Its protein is CASSVDPSGGAATDTQYF.

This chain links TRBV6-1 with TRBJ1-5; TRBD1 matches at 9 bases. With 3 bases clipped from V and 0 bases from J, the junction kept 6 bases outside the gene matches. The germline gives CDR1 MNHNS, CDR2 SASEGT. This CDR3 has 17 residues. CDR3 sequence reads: CASSEDRGSYSNQPQHF. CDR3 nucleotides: TGTGCCAGCAGTGAGGACAGGGGCTCTTATAGCAATCAGCCCCAGCATTTT.

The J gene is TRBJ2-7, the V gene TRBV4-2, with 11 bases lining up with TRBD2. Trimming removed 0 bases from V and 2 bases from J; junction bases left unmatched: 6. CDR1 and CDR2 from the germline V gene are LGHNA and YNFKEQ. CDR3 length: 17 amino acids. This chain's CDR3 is CASSQDLGSGRAYEQYF. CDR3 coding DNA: TGTGCCAGCAGCCAAGATCTTGGTAGCGGGAGGGCCTACGAGCAGTACTTC.

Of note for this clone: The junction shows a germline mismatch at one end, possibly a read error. CDR3 loop: CASSLYSSYNGQFF. The CDR3 nucleotides are TGTGCCAGCAGTTTATACAGCTCCTACAATGGGCAGTTCTTC. The chain is built from TRBV27 and TRBJ2-1; D ambiguous. This CDR3 has 14 residues. The V gene's germline CDR1 is MNHEY and CDR2 SMNVEV (reference sequence).

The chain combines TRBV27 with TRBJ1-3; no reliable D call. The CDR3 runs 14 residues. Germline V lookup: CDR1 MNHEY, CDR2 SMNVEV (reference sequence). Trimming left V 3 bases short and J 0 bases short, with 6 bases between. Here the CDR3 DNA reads TGTGCCAGCAGTTTCTCGCGCTCTGGAAACACCATATATTTT. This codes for CASSFSRSGNTIYF.

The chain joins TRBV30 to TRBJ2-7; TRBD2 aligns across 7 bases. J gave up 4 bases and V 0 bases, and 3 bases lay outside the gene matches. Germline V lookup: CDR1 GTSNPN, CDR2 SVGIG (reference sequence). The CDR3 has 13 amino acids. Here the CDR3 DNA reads TGTGCCTGGAGTGTGGGGGGGGGTTACGAGCAGTACTTC. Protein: CAWSVGGGYEQYF.

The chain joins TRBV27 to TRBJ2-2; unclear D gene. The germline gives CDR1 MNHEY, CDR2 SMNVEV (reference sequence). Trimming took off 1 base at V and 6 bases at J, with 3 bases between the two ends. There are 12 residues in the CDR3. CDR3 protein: CASSLFSGELFF. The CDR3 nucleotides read TGTGCCAGCAGTTTATTCTCCGGGGAGCTGTTTTTT.

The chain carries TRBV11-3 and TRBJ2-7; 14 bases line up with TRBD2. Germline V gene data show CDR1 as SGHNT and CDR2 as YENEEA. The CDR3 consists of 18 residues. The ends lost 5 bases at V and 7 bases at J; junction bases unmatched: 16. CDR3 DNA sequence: TGTGCCAGCAGCCAGGGGACTAGCGGGAGACGACCGGTCGAAGAGCAGTACTTC. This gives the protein CASSQGTSGRRPVEEQYF. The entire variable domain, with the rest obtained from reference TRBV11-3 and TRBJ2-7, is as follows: EAGVVQSPRYKIIEKKQPVAFWCNPISGHNTLYWYLQNLGQGPELLIRYENEEAVDDSQLPKDRFSAERLKGVDSTLKIQPAELGDSAVYLCASSQGTSGRRPVEEQYFGPGTRLTVT.

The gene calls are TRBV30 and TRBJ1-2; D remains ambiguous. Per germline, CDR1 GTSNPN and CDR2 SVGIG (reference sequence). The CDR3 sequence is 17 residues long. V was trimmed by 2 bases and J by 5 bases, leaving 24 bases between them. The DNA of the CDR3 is TGTGCCTGGAGTCACTTCGGGGAGGCGCAGTGGTTATATGGCTACACCTTC. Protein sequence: CAWSHFGEAQWLYGYTF.

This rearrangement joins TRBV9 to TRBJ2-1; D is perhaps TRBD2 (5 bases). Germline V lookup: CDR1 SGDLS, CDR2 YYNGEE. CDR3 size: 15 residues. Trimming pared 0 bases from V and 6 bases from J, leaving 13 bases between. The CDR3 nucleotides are TGTGCCAGCAGCGTAGTTAGCGCTGGCGTCAATGAGCAGTTCTTC. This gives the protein CASSVVSAGVNEQFF.

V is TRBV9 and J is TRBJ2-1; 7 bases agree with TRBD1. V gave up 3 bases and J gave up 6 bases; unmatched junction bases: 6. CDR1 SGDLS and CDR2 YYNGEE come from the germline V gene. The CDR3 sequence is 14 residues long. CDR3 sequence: CASSAEQGTNEQFF. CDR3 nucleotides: TGTGCCAGCAGCGCTGAACAGGGGACCAATGAGCAGTTCTTC.